A selection of T cell receptor beta chains follows, all from one sample in a study of shared clonotypes between healthy human individuals. TCRdb's copy holds only in-frame clones and misses some; the assay was immunoSEQ multiplex PCR. Of 2 million or so clones listed, about 95% are singletons. Sequencing was done on a sample of naive CD8+ T cells sorted from blood. The receptors stem from a man younger than 35 in good health. CDR3s include the opening cysteine and the closing phenylalanine or tryptophan. Fields, in order: CDR3 protein, CDR3 DNA, D gene, J gene, V gene, clone size. A D gene is named only where the DNA matches it firmly. Clone size is shown for a subset of rows, as once, few, many or a class of expanded clone.

CASSDWTGSNSPLHF,TGTGCCAGCAGTGACTGGACAGGGAGTAATTCACCCCTCCACTTT,TRBD1,TRBJ1-6,TRBV25-1,.
CASTEMGMNTEAFF,TGTGCCAGCACCGAAATGGGAATGAACACTGAAGCTTTCTTT,.,TRBJ1-1,TRBV6-5,.
CASSYSQRNTEAFF,TGTGCCAGCAGTTACTCGCAGAGAAACACTGAAGCTTTCTTT,.,TRBJ1-1,TRBV6-5,.
CASSLFGQGDSPLHF,TGTGCCAGCAGCTTGTTCGGACAGGGTGATTCACCCCTCCACTTT,TRBD1,TRBJ1-6,TRBV5-6,.
CASSAEDRGRDKNIQYF,TGTGCCAGCAGCGCTGAGGACAGGGGGCGGGACAAAAACATTCAGTACTTC,TRBD1,TRBJ2-4,TRBV5-6,.
CASSYAQGREAFF,TGTGCCAGCAGTTACGCACAGGGGCGAGAAGCTTTCTTT,TRBD1,TRBJ1-1,TRBV6-5,.
CASSVMAGDYTGELFF,TGTGCCAGCAGCGTAATGGCAGGGGATTACACCGGGGAGCTGTTTTTT,.,TRBJ2-2,TRBV9,.
CASSLGQRAPLNTEAFF,TGCGCCAGCAGCTTGGGACAGAGGGCCCCTTTGAACACTGAAGCTTTCTTT,.,TRBJ1-1,TRBV5-1,.
CARSFGSGALFEQYF,TGTGCCAGAAGCTTCGGTAGCGGGGCCCTTTTCGAGCAGTACTTC,TRBD2,TRBJ2-7,TRBV5-3,.
CASSSTGAGNTIYF,TGTGCCAGCAGCTCGACAGGGGCTGGAAACACCATATATTTT,TRBD1,TRBJ1-3,TRBV7-2,.
CASSLGGLSYEQYF,TGTGCCAGCAGCTTAGGAGGATTATCCTACGAGCAGTACTTC,.,TRBJ2-7,TRBV7-2,.
CASSEELAGNAEQFF,TGTGCCAGCAGTGAGGAGCTAGCGGGGAACGCTGAGCAGTTCTTC,TRBD2,TRBJ2-1,TRBV2,.
CASSLGSSSTDTQYF,TGTGCCAGCAGCTTGGGTTCTTCGTCCACAGATACGCAGTATTTT,.,TRBJ2-3,TRBV5-4,once
CAGCSGAGACEQYF,TGTGCCGGATGTTCCGGGGCAGGGGCCTGCGAGCAGTACTTC,.,TRBJ2-7,TRBV6-5,.
CSVEVPGQGYTYEQYF,TGCAGCGTTGAAGTTCCGGGACAGGGCTACACCTACGAGCAGTACTTC,TRBD1,TRBJ2-7,TRBV29-1,.
CASSLGQAAAYEQYF,TGTGCCAGCAGCTTGGGACAGGCTGCGGCCTACGAGCAGTACTTC,.,TRBJ2-7,TRBV5-8,.
CASSLLTGSEQYF,TGTGCCAGCAGTTTACTGACAGGTTCCGAGCAGTACTTC,.,TRBJ2-7,TRBV6-5,.
CASSLDILRDGYTF,TGTGCCAGCAGCTTAGATATTCTCAGGGATGGCTACACCTTC,.,TRBJ1-2,TRBV7-6,.
CASRVHSGRGTDTQYF,TGTGCCAGCAGGGTCCATAGCGGGAGGGGCACAGATACGCAGTATTTT,TRBD2,TRBJ2-3,TRBV2,.
CASSSGQGLRDEQYF,TGTGCCAGCAGCTCCGGACAGGGACTACGTGACGAGCAGTACTTC,.,TRBJ2-7,TRBV7-9,.
CASSQGINRVQGTDTQYF,TGCGCCAGCAGCCAAGGAATAAATAGGGTACAGGGTACAGATACGCAGTATTTT,.,TRBJ2-3,TRBV4-1,.
CASSPFSESYNEQFF,TGTGCCAGCAGCCCCTTCTCCGAATCTTACAATGAGCAGTTCTTC,.,TRBJ2-1,TRBV6-5,.
CASSLTGGTDEQFF,TGTGCCAGCAGCCTGACAGGGGGCACCGATGAGCAGTTCTTC,TRBD1,TRBJ2-1,TRBV28,.
CASSPGESYSYSGNTIYF,TGTGCCAGCTCACCAGGGGAATCATACTCCTACTCTGGAAACACCATATATTTT,.,TRBJ1-3,TRBV18,.
CASSFQQGGSPLHF,TGTGCCAGCAGCTTCCAACAGGGAGGTTCACCCCTCCACTTT,.,TRBJ1-6,TRBV7-9,few
CASWGTSGGFTDTQYF,TGTGCCAGCTGGGGGACTAGCGGGGGTTTCACAGATACGCAGTATTTT,TRBD2,TRBJ2-3,TRBV11-2,.
CASGTFYEQFF,TGTGCCAGTGGGACTTTTTATGAGCAGTTCTTC,.,TRBJ2-1,TRBV19,.
CASSLAAKPQHF,TGTGCCAGCAGCTTAGCGGCAAAACCCCAGCATTTT,.,TRBJ1-5,TRBV7-8,.
CASSLAVHNEQFF,TGTGCCAGCAGCTTAGCAGTGCACAATGAGCAGTTCTTC,.,TRBJ2-1,TRBV7-6,.
CASSLGWYNEQFF,TGTGCCAGCAGTCTTGGGTGGTACAATGAGCAGTTCTTC,.,TRBJ2-1,TRBV25-1,.
CASGLQSTVHEQYF,TGTGCTAGTGGTTTGCAGTCGACAGTCCACGAGCAGTACTTC,.,TRBJ2-7,TRBV12-5,.
CASSFDGGNQPQHF,TGTGCCAGCAGTTTTGACGGAGGCAATCAGCCCCAGCATTTT,.,TRBJ1-5,TRBV6-1,.
CASSLIRLAGDFAGELFF,TGTGCCAGCAGTTTAATACGACTAGCGGGGGATTTCGCCGGGGAGCTGTTTTTT,TRBD2,TRBJ2-2,TRBV27,.